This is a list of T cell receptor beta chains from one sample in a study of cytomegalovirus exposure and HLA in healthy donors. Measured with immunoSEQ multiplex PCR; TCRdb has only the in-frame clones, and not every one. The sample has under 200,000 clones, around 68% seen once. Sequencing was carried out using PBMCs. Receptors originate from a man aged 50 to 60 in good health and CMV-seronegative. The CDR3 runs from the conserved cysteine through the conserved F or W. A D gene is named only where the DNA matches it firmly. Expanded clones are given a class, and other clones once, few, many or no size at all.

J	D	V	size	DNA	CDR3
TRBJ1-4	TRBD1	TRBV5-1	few	TGCGCCAGCAGGGATACAGGGGCAACTAATGAAAAACTGTTTTTT	CASRDTGATNEKLFF
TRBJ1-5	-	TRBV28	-	TGTGCTGGTCGAAGAGGCAATCAGCCCCAGCATTTT	CAGRRGNQPQHF
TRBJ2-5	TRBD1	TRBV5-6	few	TGTGCCAGCAGCTTGCCGGACAGGGTTAACCAAGAGACCCAGTACTTC	CASSLPDRVNQETQYF
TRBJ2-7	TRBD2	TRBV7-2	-	TGTGCCAGCAGCTTTAGGGGAGGGCGATACGAGCAGTACTTC	CASSFRGGRYEQYF
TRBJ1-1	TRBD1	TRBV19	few	TGTGCCAGTAGTCTCGGGACAGGGGGCGCGAACACTGAAGCTTTCTTT	CASSLGTGGANTEAFF
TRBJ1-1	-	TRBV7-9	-	TGTGCCAGCAGCTTAGCGGCCCCAACAGGGCGGACTGAAGCTTTCTTT	CASSLAAPTGRTEAFF
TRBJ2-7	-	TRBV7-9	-	TGTGCCAGCAGCTTGGACCACCAGGGCCCCTACGAGCAGTACTTC	CASSLDHQGPYEQYF
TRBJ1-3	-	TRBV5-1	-	TGCGCCAGCAAGCCCGGAAGGAGCTCTGGAAACACCATATATTTT	CASKPGRSSGNTIYF
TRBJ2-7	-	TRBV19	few	TGTGCCAGTAGTGCCCGGGGGTACGAGCAGTACTTC	CASSARGYEQYF
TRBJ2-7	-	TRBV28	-	TGTGCCACCCTTCGGGGGGCCCCCTACGAGCAGTACTTC	CATLRGAPYEQYF
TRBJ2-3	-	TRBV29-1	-	TGCAGCGTTGGGGGGACTCGCACAGATACGCAGTATTTT	CSVGGTRTDTQYF
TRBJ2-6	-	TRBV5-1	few	TGCGCCAGCAGCTTCAGACAGAACTCTGGGGCCAACGTCCTGACTTTC	CASSFRQNSGANVLTF
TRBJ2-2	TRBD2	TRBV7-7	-	TGTGCTAGCAGCGTCTCCCCTAGCGGGGGGCCCACCGGGGAGCTGTTTTTT	CASSVSPSGGPTGELFF
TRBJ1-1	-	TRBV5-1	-	TGCGCCAGCAGCTTGCTAACAGCGAACACTGAAGCTTTCTTT	CASSLLTANTEAFF
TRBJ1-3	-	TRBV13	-	TGTGCCAGCAGCCGCTCTGGAAACACCATATATTTT	CASSRSGNTIYF
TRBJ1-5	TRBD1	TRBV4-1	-	TGCGCCAGCAGCCAAGATTCCGGGACAGGTAATCAGCCCCAGCATTTT	CASSQDSGTGNQPQHF
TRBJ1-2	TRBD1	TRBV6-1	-	TGTGCCAGCAGTGAGTCAAGTCAGGGGGCAGGCTATGGCTACACCTTC	CASSESSQGAGYGYTF
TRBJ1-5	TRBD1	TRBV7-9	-	TGTGCCAGCAGCTTAGGGGACAGGGGCAATCAGCCCCAGCATTTT	CASSLGDRGNQPQHF
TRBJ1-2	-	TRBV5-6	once	TGTGCCAGCAGCTTGGGACACAGAAACTATGGCTACACCTTC	CASSLGHRNYGYTF
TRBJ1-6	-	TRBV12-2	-	TGTGCAAGTCGCTTCGACGGTCTACTAAATTCACCCCTCCATTTT	CASRFDGLLNSPLHF
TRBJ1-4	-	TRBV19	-	TGTGCCAGTAGTATGGCGGGGGCAGCTAATGAAAAACTGTTTTTT	CASSMAGAANEKLFF
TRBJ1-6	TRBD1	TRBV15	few	TGTGCCACCAGCCGGGACAGCGGGAATTCACCCCTCCACTTT	CATSRDSGNSPLHF
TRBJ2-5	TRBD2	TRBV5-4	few	TGTGCCAGCAGGTCTCTAGCGGAAGAGACCCAGTACTTC	CASRSLAEETQYF
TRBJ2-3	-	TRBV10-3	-	TGTGCCATCAGTGAGTCAACGGGCACAGATACGCAGTATTTT	CAISESTGTDTQYF
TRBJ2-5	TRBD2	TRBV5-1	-	TGCGCCAGCAGCTACGGACTAGCGGGGGGTAGGGAGACCCAGTACTTC	CASSYGLAGGRETQYF
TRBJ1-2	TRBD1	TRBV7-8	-	TGTGCCAGCAGCTCCGGGACAGGGGATGGCTACACCTTC	CASSSGTGDGYTF
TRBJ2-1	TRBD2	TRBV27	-	TGTGCCAGCAGTTCCTTTTGGCGGGGGGGTTACTCCTACAATGAGCAGTTCTTC	CASSSFWRGGYSYNEQFF
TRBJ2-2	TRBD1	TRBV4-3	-	TGCGCCAGCAGCCAAACAGGGGGCGCGGGCACCGGGGAGCTGTTTTTT	CASSQTGGAGTGELFF
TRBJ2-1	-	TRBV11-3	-	TGTGCCAGCAGCCCCGGGGTGATTGAGGACAATGAGCAGTTCTTC	CASSPGVIEDNEQFF
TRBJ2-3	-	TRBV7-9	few	TGTGCCAGCAGCTTCCTCGACGGGAGCACAGATACGCAGTATTTT	CASSFLDGSTDTQYF
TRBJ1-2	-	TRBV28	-	TGTGCCAGCAGTTTTAAGAAAACGGGGGGCTACACCTTC	CASSFKKTGGYTF
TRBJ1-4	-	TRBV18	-	TGTGCCAGCTCCTCGGCGGAGGGGATTAATGAAAAACTGTTTTTT	CASSSAEGINEKLFF
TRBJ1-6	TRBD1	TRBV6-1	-	TGTGCCAGCAGTGTCGGGACAGCCAATTCACCCCTCCACTTT	CASSVGTANSPLHF
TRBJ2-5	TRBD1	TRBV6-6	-	TGTGCCAGCAGTTCCCGAGGGACAGCGATCCAAGAGACCCAGTACTTC	CASSSRGTAIQETQYF
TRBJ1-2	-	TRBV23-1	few	TGCGCCAGCAGCCGTGGCGGGTTACAGGGCTACACCTTC	CASSRGGLQGYTF
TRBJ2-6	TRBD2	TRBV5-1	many	TGCGCCAGCAGCTTGGCTAGCGGGGGACTTGGGGCCAACGTCCTGACTTTC	CASSLASGGLGANVLTF
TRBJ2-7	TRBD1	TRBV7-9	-	TGTGCCAGCAGCGGACAGGGACAGGGTTCTCACGAGCAGTACTTC	CASSGQGQGSHEQYF
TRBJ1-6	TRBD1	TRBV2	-	TGTGCCAGCACTCCGACGGGACAGGTCAATTCACCCCTCCACTTT	CASTPTGQVNSPLHF
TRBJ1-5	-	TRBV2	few	TGTGCCAGCAGTCATAGACAGTACAATCAGCCCCAGCATTTT	CASSHRQYNQPQHF
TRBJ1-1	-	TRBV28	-	TGTGCCAGCAGTTTGTTGGGGCAGCCGAACACTGAAGCTTTCTTT	CASSLLGQPNTEAFF
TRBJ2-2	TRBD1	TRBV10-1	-	TGCGCCAGCAGTTTTTGGACAGGGGAACCTACCGGGGAGCTGTTTTTT	CASSFWTGEPTGELFF
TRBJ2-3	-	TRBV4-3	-	TGCGCCAGCAGCCTCGAATTAAGAGGTTTCACAGATACGCAGTATTTT	CASSLELRGFTDTQYF
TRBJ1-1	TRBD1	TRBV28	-	TGTGCCAGCAGTCCCGGGACAGGGGAGACTTTTAACACTGAAGCTTTCTTT	CASSPGTGETFNTEAFF
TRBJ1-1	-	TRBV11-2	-	TGTGCCAGCAGGGAACAGCCGAACACTGAAGCTTTCTTT	CASREQPNTEAFF
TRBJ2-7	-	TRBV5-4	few	TGTGCCAGCAGCTTGACGGGGTCCTACGAGCAGTACTTC	CASSLTGSYEQYF
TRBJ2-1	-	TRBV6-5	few	TGTGCCAGCGCACTTCAGGGGGGCCTACCCAATGAGCAGTTCTTC	CASALQGGLPNEQFF
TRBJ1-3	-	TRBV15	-	TGTGCCACCAGCAGCGGCTCTGGAAACACCATATATTTT	CATSSGSGNTIYF
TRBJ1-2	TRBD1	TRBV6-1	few	TGTGCCAGCAGTGGTGCAGGGGGCTATGGCTACACCTTC	CASSGAGGYGYTF
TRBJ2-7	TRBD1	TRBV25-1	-	TGTGCCAGCAGCTCCGCCGGGACAGGGGGGCACGAGCAGTACTTC	CASSSAGTGGHEQYF
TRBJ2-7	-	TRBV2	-	TGTGCCAGCAGTTCGACAGCTCAGGCCTACGAGCAGTACTTC	CASSSTAQAYEQYF
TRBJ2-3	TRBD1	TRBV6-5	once	TGTGCCAGCAGGCGGACAGGGGGGGCAGATACGCAGTATTTT	CASRRTGGADTQYF
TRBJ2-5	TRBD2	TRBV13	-	TGTGCCAGCAGCTTAGCGGGGGGGCTCGAGACCCAGTACTTC	CASSLAGGLETQYF
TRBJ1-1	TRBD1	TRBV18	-	TGTGCCAGCTCACCAAGGACAGGAGGGGACACTGAAGCTTTCTTT	CASSPRTGGDTEAFF
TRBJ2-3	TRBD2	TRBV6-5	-	TGTGCCAGCAGTAGGACTAGGACCGCAGATACGCAGTATTTT	CASSRTRTADTQYF